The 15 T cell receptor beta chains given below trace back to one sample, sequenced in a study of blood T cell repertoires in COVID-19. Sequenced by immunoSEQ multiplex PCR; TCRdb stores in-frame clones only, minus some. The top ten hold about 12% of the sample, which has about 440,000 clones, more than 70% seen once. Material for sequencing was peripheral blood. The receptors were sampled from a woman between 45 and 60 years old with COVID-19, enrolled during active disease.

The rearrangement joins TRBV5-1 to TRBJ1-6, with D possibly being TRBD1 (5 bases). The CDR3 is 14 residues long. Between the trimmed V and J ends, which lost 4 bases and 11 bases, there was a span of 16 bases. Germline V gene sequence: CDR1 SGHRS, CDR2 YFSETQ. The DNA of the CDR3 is TGCGCCAGCAGCGAGTCGGGGGTAGGCACACCCCTCCACTTT. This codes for CASSESGVGTPLHF.

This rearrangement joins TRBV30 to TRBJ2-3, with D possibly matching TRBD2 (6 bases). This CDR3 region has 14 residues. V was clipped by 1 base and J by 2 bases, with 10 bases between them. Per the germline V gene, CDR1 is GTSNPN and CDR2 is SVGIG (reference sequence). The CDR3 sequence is CAWSGRVDTDTQYF. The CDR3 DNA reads TGTGCCTGGAGTGGGAGGGTTGACACAGATACGCAGTATTTT.

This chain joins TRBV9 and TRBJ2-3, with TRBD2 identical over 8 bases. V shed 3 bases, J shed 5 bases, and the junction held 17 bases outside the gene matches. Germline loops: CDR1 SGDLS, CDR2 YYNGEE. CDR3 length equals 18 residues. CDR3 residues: CASSGTTLAGGTQDTQYF. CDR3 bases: TGTGCCAGCAGCGGAACTACCCTCGCGGGGGGCACACAAGATACGCAGTATTTT.

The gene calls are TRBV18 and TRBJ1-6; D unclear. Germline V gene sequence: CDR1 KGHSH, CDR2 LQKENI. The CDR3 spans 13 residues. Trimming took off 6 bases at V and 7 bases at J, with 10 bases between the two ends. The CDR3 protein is CASSPSQNSPLHF. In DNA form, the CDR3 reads TGTGCCAGCTCCCCTTCTCAGAATTCACCCCTCCACTTT.

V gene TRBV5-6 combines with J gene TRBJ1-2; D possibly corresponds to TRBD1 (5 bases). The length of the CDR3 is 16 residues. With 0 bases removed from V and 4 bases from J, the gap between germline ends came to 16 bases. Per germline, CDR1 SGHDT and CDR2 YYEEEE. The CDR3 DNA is TGTGCCAGCAGCTTGGCCGCGTCAGGGCTAGTCTATGGCTACACCTTC. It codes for CASSLAASGLVYGYTF.

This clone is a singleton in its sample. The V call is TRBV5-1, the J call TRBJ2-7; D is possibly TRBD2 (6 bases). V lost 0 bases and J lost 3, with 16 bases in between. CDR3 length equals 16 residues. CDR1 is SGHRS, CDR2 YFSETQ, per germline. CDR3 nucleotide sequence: TGCGCCAGCAGCTTGGGGCGGGACTCCCATCGCTACGAGCAGTACTTC. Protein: CASSLGRDSHRYEQYF.

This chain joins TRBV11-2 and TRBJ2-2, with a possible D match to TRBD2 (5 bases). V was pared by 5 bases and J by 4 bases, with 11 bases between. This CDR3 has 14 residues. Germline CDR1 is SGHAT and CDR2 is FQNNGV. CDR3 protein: CASSLLRATGELFF. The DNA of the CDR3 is TGTGCCAGCAGCCTCTTGAGGGCCACCGGGGAGCTGTTTTTT.

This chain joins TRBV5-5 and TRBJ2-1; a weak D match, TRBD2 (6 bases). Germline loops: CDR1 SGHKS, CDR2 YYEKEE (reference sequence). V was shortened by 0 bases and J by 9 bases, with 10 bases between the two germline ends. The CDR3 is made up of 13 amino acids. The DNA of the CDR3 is TGTGCCAGCAGCTTGGGAGGAGGGACTGAGCAGTTCTTC. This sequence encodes CASSLGGGTEQFF.

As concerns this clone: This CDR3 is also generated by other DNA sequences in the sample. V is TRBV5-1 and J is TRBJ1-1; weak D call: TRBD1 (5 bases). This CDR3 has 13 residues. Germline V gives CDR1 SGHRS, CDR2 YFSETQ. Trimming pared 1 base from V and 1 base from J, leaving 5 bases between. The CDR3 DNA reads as TGCGCCAGCAGCTTGACAGGGAACACTGAAGCTTTCTTT. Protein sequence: CASSLTGNTEAFF.

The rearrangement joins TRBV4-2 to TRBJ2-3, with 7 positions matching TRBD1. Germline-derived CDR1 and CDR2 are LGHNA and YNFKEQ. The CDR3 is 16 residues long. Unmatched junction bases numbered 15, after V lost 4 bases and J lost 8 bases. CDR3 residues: CASSPREEGGHRTQYF. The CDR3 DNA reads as TGTGCCAGCAGCCCAAGAGAGGAAGGGGGCCACCGTACGCAGTATTTT.

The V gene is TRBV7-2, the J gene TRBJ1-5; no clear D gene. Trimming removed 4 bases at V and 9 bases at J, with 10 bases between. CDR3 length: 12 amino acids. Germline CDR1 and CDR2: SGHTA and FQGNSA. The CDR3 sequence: CASSSRGWPQHF. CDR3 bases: TGTGCCAGCAGCTCTAGAGGGTGGCCCCAGCATTTT.

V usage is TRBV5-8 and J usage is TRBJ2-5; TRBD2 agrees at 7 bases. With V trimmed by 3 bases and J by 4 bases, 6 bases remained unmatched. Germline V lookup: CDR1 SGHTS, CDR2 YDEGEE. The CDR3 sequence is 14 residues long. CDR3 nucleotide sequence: TGTGCCAGCAGCTCCGGACTAGTAGTAGAGACCCAGTACTTC. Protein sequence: CASSSGLVVETQYF.

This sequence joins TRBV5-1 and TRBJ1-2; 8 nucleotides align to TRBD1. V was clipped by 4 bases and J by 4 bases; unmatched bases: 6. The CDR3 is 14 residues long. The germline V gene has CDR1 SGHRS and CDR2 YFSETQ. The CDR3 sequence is CASSTGQVTYGYTF. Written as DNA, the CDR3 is TGCGCCAGCAGCACGGGACAGGTTACCTATGGCTACACCTTC. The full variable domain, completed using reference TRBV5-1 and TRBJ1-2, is KAGVTQTPRYLIKTRGQQVTLSCSPISGHRSVSWYQQTPGQGLQFLFEYFSETQRNKGNFPGRFSGRQFSNSRSEMNVSTLELGDSALYLCASSTGQVTYGYTFGSGTRLTVV.

For the CDR3, the DNA is TGTGCCAGCAGCGTAGGTGGGCAGCAAAATGAAAAACTGTTTTTT. It yields the protein CASSVGGQQNEKLFF. The gene calls are TRBV9 and TRBJ1-4; D ambiguous. The CDR3 extends over 15 amino acids. Looked up from germline, CDR1 is SGDLS and CDR2 is YYNGEE. Trimming removed 0 bases at V and 5 bases at J, with 11 bases between.

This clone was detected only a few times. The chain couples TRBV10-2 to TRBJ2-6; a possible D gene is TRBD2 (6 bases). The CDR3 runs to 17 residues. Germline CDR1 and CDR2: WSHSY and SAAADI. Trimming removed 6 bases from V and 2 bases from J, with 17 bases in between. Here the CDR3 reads CASRGVPLATGANVLTF. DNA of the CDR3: TGCGCCAGCAGGGGGGTACCCCTAGCGACTGGGGCCAACGTCCTGACTTTC.